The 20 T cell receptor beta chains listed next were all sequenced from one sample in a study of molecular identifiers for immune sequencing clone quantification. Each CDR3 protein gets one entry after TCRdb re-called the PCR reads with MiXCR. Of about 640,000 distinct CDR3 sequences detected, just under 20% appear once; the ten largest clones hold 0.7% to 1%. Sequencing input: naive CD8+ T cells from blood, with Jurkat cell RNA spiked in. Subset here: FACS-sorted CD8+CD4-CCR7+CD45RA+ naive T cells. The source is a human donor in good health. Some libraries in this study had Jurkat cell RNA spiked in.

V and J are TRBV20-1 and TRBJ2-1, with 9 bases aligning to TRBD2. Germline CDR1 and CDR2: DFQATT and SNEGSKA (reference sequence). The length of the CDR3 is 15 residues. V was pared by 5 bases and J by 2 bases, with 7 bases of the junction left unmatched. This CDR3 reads CSAEGGRATYNEQFF. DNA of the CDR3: TGCAGTGCTGAAGGCGGGAGGGCCACCTACAATGAGCAGTTCTTC.

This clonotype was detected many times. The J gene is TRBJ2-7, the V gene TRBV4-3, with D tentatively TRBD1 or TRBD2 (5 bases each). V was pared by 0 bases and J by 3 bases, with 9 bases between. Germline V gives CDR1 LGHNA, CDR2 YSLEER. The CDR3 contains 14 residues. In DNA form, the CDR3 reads TGCGCCAGCAGCCAAGATAGAGGGGACTACGAGCAGTACTTC. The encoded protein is CASSQDRGDYEQYF.

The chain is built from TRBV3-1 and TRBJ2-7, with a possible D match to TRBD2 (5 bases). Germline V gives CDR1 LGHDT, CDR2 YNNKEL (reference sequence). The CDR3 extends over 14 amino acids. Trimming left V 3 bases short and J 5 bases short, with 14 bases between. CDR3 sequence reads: CASSQVLGGHEQYF. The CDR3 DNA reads TGTGCCAGCAGCCAGGTATTAGGAGGCCACGAGCAGTACTTC.

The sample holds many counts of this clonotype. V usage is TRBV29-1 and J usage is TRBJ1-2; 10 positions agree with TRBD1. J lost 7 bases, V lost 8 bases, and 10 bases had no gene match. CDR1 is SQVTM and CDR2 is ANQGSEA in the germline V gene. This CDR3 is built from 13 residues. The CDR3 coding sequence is TGCAGCCACCGCGGGACAGGGGCTGGTGGCTACACCTTC. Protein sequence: CSHRGTGAGGYTF.

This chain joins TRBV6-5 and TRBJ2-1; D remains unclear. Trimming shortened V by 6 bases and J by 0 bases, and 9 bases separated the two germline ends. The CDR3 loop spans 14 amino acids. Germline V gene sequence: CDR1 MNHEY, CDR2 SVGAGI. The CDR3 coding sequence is TGTGCCAGCAGGGTACAGAGCTCCTACAATGAGCAGTTCTTC. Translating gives CASRVQSSYNEQFF.

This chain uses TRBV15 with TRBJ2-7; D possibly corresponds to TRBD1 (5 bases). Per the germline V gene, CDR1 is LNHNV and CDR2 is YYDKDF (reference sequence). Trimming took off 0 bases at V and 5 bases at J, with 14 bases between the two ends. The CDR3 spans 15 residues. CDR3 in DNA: TGTGCCACCAGCAGAGATAAGGGGTTAATCAACGAGCAGTACTTC. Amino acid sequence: CATSRDKGLINEQYF.

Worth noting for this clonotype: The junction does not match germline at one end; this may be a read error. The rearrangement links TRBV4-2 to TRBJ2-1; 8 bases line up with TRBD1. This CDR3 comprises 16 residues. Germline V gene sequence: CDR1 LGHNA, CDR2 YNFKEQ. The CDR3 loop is CASSQEDRGPYNEEFF. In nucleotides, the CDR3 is TGTGCCAGCAGCCAGGAAGACAGGGGACCCTACAATGAGGAGTTCTTC.

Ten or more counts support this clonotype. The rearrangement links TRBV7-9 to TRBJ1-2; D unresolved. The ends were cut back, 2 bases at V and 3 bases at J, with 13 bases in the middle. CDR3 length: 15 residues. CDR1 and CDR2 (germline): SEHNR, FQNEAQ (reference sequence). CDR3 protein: CASSLPPAGYYGYTF. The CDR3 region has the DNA TGTGCCAGCAGCTTACCTCCGGCAGGCTACTATGGCTACACCTTC.

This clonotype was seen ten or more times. The CDR3 loop is CATSDWLPSSYNEQFF. The CDR3 DNA is TGTGCCACCAGTGATTGGCTCCCGAGCTCCTACAATGAGCAGTTCTTC. The chain has TRBV24-1 and TRBJ2-1; D is unclear. Looked up from germline, CDR1 is KGHDR and CDR2 is SFDVKD. CDR3 length equals 16 residues. With 2 bases removed from V and 0 bases from J, the gap between germline ends came to 10 bases.

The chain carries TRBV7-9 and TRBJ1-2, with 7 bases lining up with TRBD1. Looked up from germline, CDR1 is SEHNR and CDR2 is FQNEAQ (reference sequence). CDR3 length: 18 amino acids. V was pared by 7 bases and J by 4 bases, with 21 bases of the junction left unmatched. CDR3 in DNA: TGTGCCAGCAACTGGGACAGCAGGGCGAGGACGATCGGCTATGGCTACACCTTC. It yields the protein CASNWDSRARTIGYGYTF.

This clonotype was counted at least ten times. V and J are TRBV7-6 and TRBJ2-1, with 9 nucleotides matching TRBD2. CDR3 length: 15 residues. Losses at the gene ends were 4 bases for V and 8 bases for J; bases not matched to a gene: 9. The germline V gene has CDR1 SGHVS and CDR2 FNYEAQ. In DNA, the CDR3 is TGTGCCAGCAGCTCCGGGGCGGGGGGGCCTTATGAGCAGTTCTTC. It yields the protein CASSSGAGGPYEQFF.

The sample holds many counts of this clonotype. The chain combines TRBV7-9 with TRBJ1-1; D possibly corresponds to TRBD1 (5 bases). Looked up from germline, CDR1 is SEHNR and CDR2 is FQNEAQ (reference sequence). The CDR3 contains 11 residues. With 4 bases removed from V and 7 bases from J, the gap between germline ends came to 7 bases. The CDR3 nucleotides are TGTGCCAGCAGCTCGGGACTTGAAGCTTTCTTT. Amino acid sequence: CASSSGLEAFF.

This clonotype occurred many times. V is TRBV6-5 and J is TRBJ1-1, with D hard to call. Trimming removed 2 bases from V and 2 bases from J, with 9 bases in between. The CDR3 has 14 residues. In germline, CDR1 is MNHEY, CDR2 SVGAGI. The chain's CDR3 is CASSYSGFNTEAFF. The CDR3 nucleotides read TGTGCCAGCAGTTACAGTGGGTTTAACACTGAAGCTTTCTTT.

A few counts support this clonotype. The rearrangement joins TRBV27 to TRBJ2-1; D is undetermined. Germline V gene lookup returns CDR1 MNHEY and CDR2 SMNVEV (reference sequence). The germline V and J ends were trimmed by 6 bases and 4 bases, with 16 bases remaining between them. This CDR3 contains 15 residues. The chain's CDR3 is CASSYRAGNYNEQFF. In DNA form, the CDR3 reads TGTGCCAGCAGCTACCGGGCAGGAAATTACAATGAGCAGTTCTTC.

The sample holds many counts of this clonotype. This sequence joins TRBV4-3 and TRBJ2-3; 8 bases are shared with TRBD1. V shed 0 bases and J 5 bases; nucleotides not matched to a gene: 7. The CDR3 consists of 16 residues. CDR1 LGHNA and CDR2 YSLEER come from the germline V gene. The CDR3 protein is CASSQDKSGGEDTQYF. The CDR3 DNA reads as TGCGCCAGCAGCCAAGATAAATCAGGGGGCGAAGATACGCAGTATTTT.

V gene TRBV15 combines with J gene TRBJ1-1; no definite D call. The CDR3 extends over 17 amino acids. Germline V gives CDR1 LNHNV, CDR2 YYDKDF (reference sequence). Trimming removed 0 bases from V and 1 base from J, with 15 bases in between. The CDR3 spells CATSRDGGIGQNTEAFF. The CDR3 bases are TGTGCCACCAGCAGAGATGGCGGTATTGGGCAGAACACTGAAGCTTTCTTT. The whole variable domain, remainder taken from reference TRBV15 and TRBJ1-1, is DAMVIQNPRYQVTQFGKPVTLSCSQTLNHNVMYWYQQKSSQAPKLLFHYYDKDFNNEADTPDNFQSRRPNTSFCFLDIRSPGLGDTAMYLCATSRDGGIGQNTEAFFGQGTRLTVV.

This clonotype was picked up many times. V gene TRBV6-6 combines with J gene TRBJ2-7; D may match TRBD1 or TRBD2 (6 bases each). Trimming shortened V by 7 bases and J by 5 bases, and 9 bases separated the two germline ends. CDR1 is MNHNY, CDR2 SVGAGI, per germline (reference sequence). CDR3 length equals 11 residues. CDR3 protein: CASTEGDEQYF. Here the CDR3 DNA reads TGTGCCAGCACGGAGGGGGACGAGCAGTACTTC.

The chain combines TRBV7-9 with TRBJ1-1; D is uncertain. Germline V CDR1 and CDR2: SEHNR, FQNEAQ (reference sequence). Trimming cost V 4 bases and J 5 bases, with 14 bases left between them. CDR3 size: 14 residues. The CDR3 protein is CASSSPPGKTEAFF. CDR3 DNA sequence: TGTGCCAGCAGCTCACCCCCTGGAAAAACTGAAGCTTTCTTT.

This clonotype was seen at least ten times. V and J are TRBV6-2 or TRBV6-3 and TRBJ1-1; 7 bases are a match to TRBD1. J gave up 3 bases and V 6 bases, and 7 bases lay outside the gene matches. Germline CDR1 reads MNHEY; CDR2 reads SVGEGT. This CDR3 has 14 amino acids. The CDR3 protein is CASSLTGLDTEAFF. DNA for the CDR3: TGTGCCAGCAGCCTGACAGGGTTGGACACTGAAGCTTTCTTT.

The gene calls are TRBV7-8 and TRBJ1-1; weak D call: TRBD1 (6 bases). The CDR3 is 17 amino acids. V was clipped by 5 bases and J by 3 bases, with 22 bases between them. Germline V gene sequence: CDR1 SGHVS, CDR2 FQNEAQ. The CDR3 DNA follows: TGTGCCAGCAGCCGTCCAGGGGATCCTATATCCGACACTGAAGCTTTCTTT. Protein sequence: CASSRPGDPISDTEAFF.